The rows below give T cell receptor beta chains drawn from one sample of a study of cytomegalovirus exposure and HLA in healthy donors. Measured with immunoSEQ multiplex PCR; TCRdb has only the in-frame clones, and not every one. The data show 130,000 to 150,000 clones, 60% to 80% seen once. The material sequenced was PBMCs. The receptors were gathered from a woman in her 40s in good health and CMV-seropositive. Each CDR3 is given with its conserved first and last residue. The order of the fields is V gene, clone size, J gene, D gene, CDR3 protein, CDR3 DNA. A D gene is named only where the DNA matches it firmly. Not every row has a clone size; where given, it reads once, few, many or a size class.

V: TRBV10-1; size: .; J: TRBJ2-5; D: .; CDR3: CASSETQQGGETQYF; DNA: TGCGCCAGCAGTGAGACACAACAGGGCGGAGAGACCCAGTACTTC
V: TRBV5-4; size: .; J: TRBJ2-5; D: TRBD2; CDR3: CASSTGLAGETQYF; DNA: TGTGCCAGCAGCACCGGACTAGCGGGGGAGACCCAGTACTTC
V: TRBV19; size: .; J: TRBJ2-1; D: TRBD2; CDR3: CASSITSGEKQFF; DNA: TGTGCCAGTAGTATTACTAGCGGGGAAAAGCAGTTCTTC
V: TRBV11-2; size: .; J: TRBJ2-1; D: .; CDR3: CASSPGVGTYNEQFF; DNA: TGTGCCAGCAGCCCGGGGGTAGGCACCTACAATGAGCAGTTCTTC
V: TRBV9; size: few; J: TRBJ2-2; D: .; CDR3: CASSVGSRGTGELFF; DNA: TGTGCCAGCAGCGTAGGGAGCAGGGGCACCGGGGAGCTGTTTTTT
V: TRBV19; size: .; J: TRBJ2-1; D: .; CDR3: CASSIGGYHNEQFF; DNA: TGTGCCAGTAGTATCGGAGGGTACCACAATGAGCAGTTCTTC
V: TRBV29-1; size: once; J: TRBJ1-1; D: TRBD1; CDR3: CSVPKQGGSEAFF; DNA: TGCAGCGTCCCAAAACAGGGGGGGTCCGAAGCTTTCTTT
V: TRBV7-9; size: few; J: TRBJ2-7; D: .; CDR3: CASSLVGQIYEQYF; DNA: TGTGCCAGCAGCTTAGTCGGACAGATTTACGAGCAGTACTTC
V: TRBV5-6; size: .; J: TRBJ1-2; D: .; CDR3: CASSLESVGAFYGYTF; DNA: TGTGCCAGCAGCTTGGAGTCGGTGGGAGCCTTCTATGGCTACACCTTC
V: TRBV19; size: .; J: TRBJ2-7; D: TRBD1; CDR3: CASSPDRGGYEQYF; DNA: TGTGCCAGTAGTCCGGACAGGGGTGGCTACGAGCAGTACTTC
V: TRBV6-1; size: .; J: TRBJ2-1; D: TRBD1; CDR3: CASSELAGGLNEQFF; DNA: TGTGCCAGCAGTGAACTGGCAGGGGGCCTCAATGAGCAGTTCTTC
V: TRBV10-3; size: .; J: TRBJ1-6; D: .; CDR3: CAIMRDFNSPLHF; DNA: TGTGCCATCATGAGGGACTTCAATTCACCCCTCCACTTT
V: TRBV19; size: .; J: TRBJ2-7; D: TRBD2; CDR3: CASRGGDEQYF; DNA: TGTGCCAGTAGGGGGGGGGACGAGCAGTACTTC
V: TRBV11-2; size: .; J: TRBJ2-5; D: .; CDR3: CASSLGPQETQYF; DNA: TGTGCCAGCAGCTTAGGGCCCCAAGAGACCCAGTACTTC
V: TRBV9; size: .; J: TRBJ1-5; D: .; CDR3: CASSITGNQPQHF; DNA: TGTGCCAGCAGCATAACAGGGAATCAGCCCCAGCATTTT
V: TRBV19; size: .; J: TRBJ2-5; D: TRBD1; CDR3: CASSKRQPGQSYQETQYF; DNA: TGTGCCAGTAGTAAAAGACAACCGGGACAGTCGTACCAAGAGACCCAGTACTTC
V: TRBV5-1; size: .; J: TRBJ2-6; D: .; CDR3: CASFGGPGANVLTF; DNA: TGCGCCAGCTTTGGGGGCCCTGGGGCCAACGTCCTGACTTTC
V: TRBV12-5; size: .; J: TRBJ1-5; D: TRBD1; CDR3: CASGLVLDRVDSNQPQHF; DNA: TGTGCTAGTGGTTTGGTACTGGACAGGGTCGATAGCAATCAGCCCCAGCATTTT
V: TRBV2; size: few; J: TRBJ1-5; D: .; CDR3: CASSDPVGRGNQPQHF; DNA: TGTGCCAGCAGTGATCCAGTTGGCCGGGGAAATCAGCCCCAGCATTTT
V: TRBV2; size: .; J: TRBJ1-5; D: .; CDR3: CASSERNYQPQHF; DNA: TGTGCCAGCAGTGAGAGGAACTATCAGCCCCAGCATTTT
V: TRBV4-2; size: .; J: TRBJ1-3; D: .; CDR3: CASSQEDSRNTIYF; DNA: TGTGCCAGCAGCCAGGAGGACAGCCGAAACACCATATATTTT
V: TRBV18; size: .; J: TRBJ1-2; D: .; CDR3: CASSPPAAGLFYGYTF; DNA: TGTGCCAGCTCACCACCGGCTGCAGGCCTCTTCTATGGCTACACCTTC
V: TRBV6-6; size: .; J: TRBJ1-6; D: .; CDR3: CASSYSDLQRGSPLHF; DNA: TGTGCCAGCAGTTACTCGGATCTCCAGCGAGGTTCACCCCTCCACTTT
V: TRBV6-1; size: .; J: TRBJ1-4; D: .; CDR3: CASSVSAATNEKLFF; DNA: TGTGCCAGCAGTGTTTCGGCGGCAACTAATGAAAAACTGTTTTTT
V: TRBV6-1; size: .; J: TRBJ2-7; D: TRBD1; CDR3: CASSAGQGSYEQYF; DNA: TGTGCCAGCAGTGCCGGACAGGGGTCGTACGAGCAGTACTTC
V: TRBV4-2; size: few; J: TRBJ2-3; D: .; CDR3: CASSQDPVLFDTDTQYF; DNA: TGTGCCAGCAGCCAAGATCCGGTCCTATTTGACACAGATACGCAGTATTTT
V: TRBV19; size: .; J: TRBJ2-1; D: TRBD2; CDR3: CASSIDASGGAGYNEQFF; DNA: TGTGCCAGTAGTATAGACGCTAGCGGGGGGGCAGGATACAATGAGCAGTTCTTC
V: TRBV5-1; size: .; J: TRBJ2-7; D: TRBD2; CDR3: CASSRTSLSHEQYF; DNA: TGCGCCAGCAGCCGGACTAGCCTTTCCCACGAGCAGTACTTC
V: TRBV5-6; size: few; J: TRBJ1-1; D: TRBD1; CDR3: CASSKTGGNTEAFF; DNA: TGTGCCAGCAGTAAGACAGGGGGTAACACTGAAGCTTTCTTT
V: TRBV29-1; size: .; J: TRBJ2-1; D: TRBD2; CDR3: CSDRLAGGQEQFF; DNA: TGCAGCGACAGACTAGCGGGGGGGCAAGAGCAGTTCTTC
V: TRBV5-1; size: few; J: TRBJ2-5; D: TRBD2; CDR3: CASSLGVGTSRQETQYF; DNA: TGCGCCAGCAGCTTGGGTGTCGGGACTAGCCGTCAAGAGACCCAGTACTTC
V: TRBV30; size: few; J: TRBJ2-2; D: TRBD2; CDR3: CAWGSGTRIYEELFF; DNA: TGTGCCTGGGGCAGCGGGACTAGAATATACGAGGAGCTGTTTTTT
V: TRBV7-2; size: .; J: TRBJ2-7; D: .; CDR3: CASSSPPGLFIF; DNA: TGTGCCAGCAGCTCACCCCCGGGACTTTTCATATTC
V: TRBV7-3; size: .; J: TRBJ2-2; D: .; CDR3: CASSSGNGELFF; DNA: TGTGCCAGCAGCTCGGGAAACGGGGAGCTGTTTTTT
V: TRBV5-4; size: .; J: TRBJ2-3; D: .; CDR3: CASSPGTLTDTQYF; DNA: TGTGCCAGCAGCCCTGGGACTCTGACAGATACGCAGTATTTT
V: TRBV5-1; size: .; J: TRBJ1-1; D: .; CDR3: CASSFTVNTEAFF; DNA: TGCGCCAGCAGCTTTACAGTGAACACTGAAGCTTTCTTT
V: TRBV7-9; size: .; J: TRBJ2-7; D: .; CDR3: CASSYPPQVYEQYF; DNA: TGTGCCAGCAGCTACCCACCCCAGGTCTACGAGCAGTACTTC
V: TRBV7-9; size: .; J: TRBJ1-6; D: .; CDR3: CASSTEGDGSPLHF; DNA: TGTGCCAGCAGCACAGAAGGGGATGGTTCACCCCTCCACTTT
V: TRBV2; size: .; J: TRBJ2-7; D: .; CDR3: CASEGAVSLEGDEQYF; DNA: TGTGCCAGCGAAGGAGCCGTATCCCTTGAAGGCGACGAGCAGTACTTC
V: TRBV9; size: few; J: TRBJ1-1; D: .; CDR3: CASSIGVGTEAFF; DNA: TGTGCCAGCAGCATCGGAGTGGGCACTGAAGCTTTCTTT
V: TRBV4-2; size: .; J: TRBJ1-3; D: TRBD1; CDR3: CASSRDSLGETGELGTIYF; DNA: TGTGCCAGCAGCCGAGACTCACTTGGGGAAACAGGGGAGCTTGGCACCATATATTTT
V: TRBV15; size: .; J: TRBJ2-6; D: .; CDR3: CAVPSSGANVLTF; DNA: TGTGCCGTTCCGTCGTCTGGGGCCAACGTCCTGACTTTC
V: TRBV7-3; size: few; J: TRBJ2-2; D: .; CDR3: CASSLYPRRAGELFF; DNA: TGTGCCAGCAGCTTATATCCTAGGCGGGCCGGGGAGCTGTTTTTT
V: TRBV15; size: .; J: TRBJ2-1; D: .; CDR3: CAASRTSNNEQFF; DNA: TGTGCCGCCAGCCGGACAAGCAACAATGAGCAGTTCTTC
V: TRBV7-9; size: .; J: TRBJ2-1; D: TRBD2; CDR3: CASSRGTSGNNEQFF; DNA: TGTGCCAGCAGCCGCGGGACTAGCGGGAACAATGAGCAGTTCTTC
V: TRBV11-3; size: .; J: TRBJ2-2; D: .; CDR3: CASSPQGTNTGELFF; DNA: TGTGCCAGCAGCCCGCAGGGTACTAACACCGGGGAGCTGTTTTTT
V: TRBV10-3; size: .; J: TRBJ2-7; D: .; CDR3: CAISALARQVNYEQYF; DNA: TGTGCCATCAGCGCCTTAGCTCGACAGGTTAACTACGAGCAGTACTTC
V: TRBV5-1; size: .; J: TRBJ2-3; D: .; CDR3: CASRRLATLTDTQYF; DNA: TGCGCCAGCAGAAGATTAGCGACTCTTACAGATACGCAGTATTTT
V: TRBV4-1; size: few; J: TRBJ1-5; D: TRBD1; CDR3: CASSPSGQGNQPQHF; DNA: TGCGCCAGCAGCCCATCGGGACAGGGAAATCAGCCCCAGCATTTT
V: TRBV19; size: .; J: TRBJ1-3; D: .; CDR3: CASQEGAGNTIYF; DNA: TGTGCCTCCCAGGAGGGAGCTGGAAACACCATATATTTT
V: TRBV18; size: .; J: TRBJ1-5; D: TRBD1; CDR3: CASSPPGTGSNQPQHF; DNA: TGTGCCAGCTCACCCCCCGGGACAGGGAGCAATCAGCCCCAGCATTTT
V: TRBV5-1; size: .; J: TRBJ1-6; D: TRBD1; CDR3: CASSLEPGGSSPLHF; DNA: TGCGCCAGCAGCTTGGAACCAGGGGGCAGTTCACCCCTCCACTTT
V: TRBV10-3; size: .; J: TRBJ2-5; D: .; CDR3: CAINGQSIGAQYF; DNA: TGTGCCATCAATGGACAGAGTATCGGGGCCCAGTACTTC